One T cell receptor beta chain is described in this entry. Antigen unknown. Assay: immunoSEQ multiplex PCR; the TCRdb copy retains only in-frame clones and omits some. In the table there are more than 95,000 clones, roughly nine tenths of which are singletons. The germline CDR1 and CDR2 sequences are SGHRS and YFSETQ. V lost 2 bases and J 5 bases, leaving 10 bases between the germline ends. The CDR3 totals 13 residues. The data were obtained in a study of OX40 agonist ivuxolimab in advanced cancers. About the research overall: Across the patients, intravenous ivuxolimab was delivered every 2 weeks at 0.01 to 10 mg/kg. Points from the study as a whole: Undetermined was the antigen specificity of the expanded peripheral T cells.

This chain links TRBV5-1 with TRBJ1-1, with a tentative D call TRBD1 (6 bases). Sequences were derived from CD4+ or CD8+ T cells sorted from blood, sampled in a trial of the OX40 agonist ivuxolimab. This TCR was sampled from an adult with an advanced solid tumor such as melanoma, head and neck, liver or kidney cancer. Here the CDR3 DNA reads TGCGCCAGCAGCTTTACAGGGTATACTGAAGCTTTCTTT. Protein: CASSFTGYTEAFF.